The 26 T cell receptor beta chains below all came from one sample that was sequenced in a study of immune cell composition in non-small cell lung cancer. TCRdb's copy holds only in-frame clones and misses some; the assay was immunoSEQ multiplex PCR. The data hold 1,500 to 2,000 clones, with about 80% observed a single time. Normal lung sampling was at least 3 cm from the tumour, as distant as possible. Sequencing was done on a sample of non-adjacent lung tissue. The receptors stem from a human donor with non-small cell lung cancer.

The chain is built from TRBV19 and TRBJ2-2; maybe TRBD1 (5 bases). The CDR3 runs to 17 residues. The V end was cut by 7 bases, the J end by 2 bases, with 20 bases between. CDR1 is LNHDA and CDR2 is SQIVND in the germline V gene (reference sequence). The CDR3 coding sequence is TGTGCCAGTACCTCCTGGGGCCTCCAAGTTAACACCGGGGAGCTGTTTTTT. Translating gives CASTSWGLQVNTGELFF.

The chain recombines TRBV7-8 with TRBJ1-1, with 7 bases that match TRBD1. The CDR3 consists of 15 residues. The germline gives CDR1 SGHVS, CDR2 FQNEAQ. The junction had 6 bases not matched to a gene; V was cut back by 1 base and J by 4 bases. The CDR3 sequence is CASSLDFPGGTEAFF. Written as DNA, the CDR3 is TGTGCCAGCAGCTTAGATTTCCCAGGGGGCACTGAAGCTTTCTTT.

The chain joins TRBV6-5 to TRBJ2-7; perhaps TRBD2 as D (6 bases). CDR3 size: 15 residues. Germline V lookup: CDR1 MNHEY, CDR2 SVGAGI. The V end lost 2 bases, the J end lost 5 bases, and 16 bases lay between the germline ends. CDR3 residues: CASSYVGLAWNEQYF. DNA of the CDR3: TGTGCCAGCAGTTACGTGGGACTGGCCTGGAACGAGCAGTACTTC.

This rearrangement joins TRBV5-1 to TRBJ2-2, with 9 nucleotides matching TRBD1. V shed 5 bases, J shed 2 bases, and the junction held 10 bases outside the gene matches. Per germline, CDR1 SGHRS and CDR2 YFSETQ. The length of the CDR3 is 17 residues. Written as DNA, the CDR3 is TGCGCCAGCAGATCATCCAAAACAGGGGGCAACACCGGGGAGCTGTTTTTT. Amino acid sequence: CASRSSKTGGNTGELFF.

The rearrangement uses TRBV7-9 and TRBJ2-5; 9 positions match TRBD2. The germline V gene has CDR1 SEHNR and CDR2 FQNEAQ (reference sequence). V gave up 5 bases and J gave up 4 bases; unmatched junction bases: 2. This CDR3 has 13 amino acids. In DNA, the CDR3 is TGTGCCAGCAGCGCGACTAGCGGAGAGACCCAGTACTTC. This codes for CASSATSGETQYF.

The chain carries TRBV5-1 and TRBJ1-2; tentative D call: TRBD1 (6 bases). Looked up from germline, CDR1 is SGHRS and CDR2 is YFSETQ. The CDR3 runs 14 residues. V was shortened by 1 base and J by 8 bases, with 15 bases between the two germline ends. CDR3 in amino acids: CASSLQQGFDGYTF. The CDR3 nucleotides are TGCGCCAGCAGCTTGCAACAGGGTTTTGACGGCTACACCTTC.

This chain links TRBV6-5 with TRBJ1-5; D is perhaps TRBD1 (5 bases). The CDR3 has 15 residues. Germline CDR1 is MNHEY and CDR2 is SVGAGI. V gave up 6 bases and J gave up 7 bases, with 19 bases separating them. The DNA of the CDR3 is TGTGCCAGCAGACGCCAGCAGCAGGGAGGACAGCCCCAGCATTTT. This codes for CASRRQQQGGQPQHF.

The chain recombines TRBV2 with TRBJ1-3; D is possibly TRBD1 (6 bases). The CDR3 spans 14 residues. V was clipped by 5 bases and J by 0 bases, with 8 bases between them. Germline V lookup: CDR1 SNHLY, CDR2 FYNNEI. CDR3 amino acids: CASSQGNSGNTIYF. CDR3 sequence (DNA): TGTGCCAGCAGTCAGGGGAACTCTGGAAACACCATATATTTT.

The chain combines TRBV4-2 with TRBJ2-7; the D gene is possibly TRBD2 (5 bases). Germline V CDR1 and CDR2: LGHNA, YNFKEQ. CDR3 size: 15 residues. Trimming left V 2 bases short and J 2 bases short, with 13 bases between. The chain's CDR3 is CASSQSLAFPYEQYF. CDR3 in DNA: TGTGCCAGCAGCCAAAGCCTAGCTTTCCCCTACGAGCAGTACTTC.

The CDR3 region has the DNA TGTGCCAGTAGTTCACAGACAGGGGGCCCCTACGAGCAGTACTTC. Residues: CASSSQTGGPYEQYF. V is TRBV19 and J is TRBJ2-7, with 10 bases lining up with TRBD1. From germline, CDR1 is LNHDA and CDR2 SQIVND (reference sequence). Trimming removed 5 bases from V and 2 bases from J; junction bases left unmatched: 6. CDR3 length equals 15 residues.

This CDR3 is CASSRGQGGFDQPQHF. CDR3 nucleotides: TGTGCCAGCAGTCGAGGACAGGGGGGTTTCGATCAGCCCCAGCATTTT. The chain couples TRBV5-8 to TRBJ1-5; 10 bases are a match to TRBD1. J lost 5 bases, V lost 5 bases, and 10 bases had no gene match. The CDR3 consists of 16 residues. Germline V gene sequence: CDR1 SGHTS, CDR2 YDEGEE.

The CDR3 spells CASSFSVSSGELFF. CDR3 nucleotide sequence: TGTGCCAGCAGCTTCTCCGTCTCTTCCGGGGAGCTGTTTTTT. The V and J genes are TRBV27 and TRBJ2-2, with D uncertain. The V gene lost 6 bases and the J gene lost 6 bases, with 14 bases spanning the gap. Germline assignment: CDR1 MNHEY and CDR2 SMNVEV (reference sequence). The CDR3 consists of 14 residues.

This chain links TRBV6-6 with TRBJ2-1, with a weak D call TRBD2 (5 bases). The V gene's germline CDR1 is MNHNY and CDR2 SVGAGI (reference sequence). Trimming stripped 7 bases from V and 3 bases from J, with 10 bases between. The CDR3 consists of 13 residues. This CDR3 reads CASKREGYNEQFF. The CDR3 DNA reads TGTGCCAGCAAGAGGGAAGGCTACAATGAGCAGTTCTTC.

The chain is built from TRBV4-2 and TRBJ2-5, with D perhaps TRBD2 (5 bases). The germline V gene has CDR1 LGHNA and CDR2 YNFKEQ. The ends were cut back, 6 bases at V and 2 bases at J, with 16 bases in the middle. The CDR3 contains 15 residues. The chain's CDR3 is CASSWSGNDQETQYF. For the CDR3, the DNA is TGTGCCAGCAGTTGGAGCGGAAACGATCAAGAGACCCAGTACTTC.

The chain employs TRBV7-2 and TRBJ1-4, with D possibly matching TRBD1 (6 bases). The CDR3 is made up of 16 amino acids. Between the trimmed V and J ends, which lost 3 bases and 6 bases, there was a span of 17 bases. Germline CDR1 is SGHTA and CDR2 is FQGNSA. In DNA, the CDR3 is TGTGCCAGCAGCTTTGGGGGGGCTAGCGAAGATGAAAAACTGTTTTTT. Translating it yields CASSFGGASEDEKLFF.

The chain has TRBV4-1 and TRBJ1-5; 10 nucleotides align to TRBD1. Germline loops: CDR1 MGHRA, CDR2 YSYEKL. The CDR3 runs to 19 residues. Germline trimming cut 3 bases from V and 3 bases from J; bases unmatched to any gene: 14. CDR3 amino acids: CASSQRVGSGQGNNQPQHF. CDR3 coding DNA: TGCGCCAGCAGCCAGAGAGTCGGGTCGGGACAGGGGAACAATCAGCCCCAGCATTTT.

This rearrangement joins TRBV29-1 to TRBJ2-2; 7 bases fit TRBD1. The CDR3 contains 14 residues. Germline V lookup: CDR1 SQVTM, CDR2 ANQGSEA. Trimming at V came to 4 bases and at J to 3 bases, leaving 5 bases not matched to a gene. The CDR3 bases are TGCAGCGTTGTTAGAGGGGGCGACACCGGGGAGCTGTTTTTT. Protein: CSVVRGGDTGELFF.

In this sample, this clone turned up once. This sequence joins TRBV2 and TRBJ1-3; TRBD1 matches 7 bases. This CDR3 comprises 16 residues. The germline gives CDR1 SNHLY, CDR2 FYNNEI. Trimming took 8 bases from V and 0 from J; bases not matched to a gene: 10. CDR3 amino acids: CASGVTRGSSGNTIYF. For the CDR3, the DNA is TGTGCCAGCGGGGTTACCAGGGGGAGCTCTGGAAACACCATATATTTT.

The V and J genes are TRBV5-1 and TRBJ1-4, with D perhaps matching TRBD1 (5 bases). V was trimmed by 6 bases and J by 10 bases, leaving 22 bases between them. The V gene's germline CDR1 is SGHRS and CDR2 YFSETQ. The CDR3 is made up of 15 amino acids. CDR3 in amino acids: CASNPGGTLRGKLFF. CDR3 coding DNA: TGCGCCAGCAACCCGGGGGGAACACTGAGGGGAAAACTGTTTTTT.

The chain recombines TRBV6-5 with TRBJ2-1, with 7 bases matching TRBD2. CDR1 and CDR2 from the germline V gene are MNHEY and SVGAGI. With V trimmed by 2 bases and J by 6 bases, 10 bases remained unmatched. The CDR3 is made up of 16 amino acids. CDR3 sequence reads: CASSYDAGVISNEQFF. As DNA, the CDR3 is TGTGCCAGCAGTTACGATGCGGGAGTAATTTCCAATGAGCAGTTCTTC.

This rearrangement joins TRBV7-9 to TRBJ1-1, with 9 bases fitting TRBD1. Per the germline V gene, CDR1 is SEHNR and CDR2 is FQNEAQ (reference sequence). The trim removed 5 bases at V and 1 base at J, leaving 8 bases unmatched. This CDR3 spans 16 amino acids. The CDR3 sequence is CASSPLRGQGNTEAFF. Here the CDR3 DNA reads TGTGCCAGCAGCCCCCTACGGGGACAGGGGAACACTGAAGCTTTCTTT. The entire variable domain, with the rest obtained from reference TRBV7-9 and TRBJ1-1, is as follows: DTGVSQNPRHKITKRGQNVTFRCDPISEHNRLYWYRQTLGQGPEFLTYFQNEAQLEKSRLLSDRFSAERPKGSFSTLEIQRTEQGDSAMYLCASSPLRGQGNTEAFFGQGTRLTVV.

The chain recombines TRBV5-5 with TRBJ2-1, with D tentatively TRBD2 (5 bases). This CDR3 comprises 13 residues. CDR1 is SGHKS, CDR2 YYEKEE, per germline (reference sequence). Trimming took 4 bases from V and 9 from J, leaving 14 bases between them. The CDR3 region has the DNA TGTGCCAGCAGCCCGGGATCGGTGGGTGAGCAGTTCTTC. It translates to CASSPGSVGEQFF. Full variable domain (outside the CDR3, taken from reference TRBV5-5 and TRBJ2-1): DAGVTQSPTHLIKTRGQQVTLRCSPISGHKSVSWYQQVLGQGPQFIFQYYEKEERGRGNFPDRFSARQFPNYSSELNVNALLLGDSALYLCASSPGSVGEQFFGPGTRLTVL.

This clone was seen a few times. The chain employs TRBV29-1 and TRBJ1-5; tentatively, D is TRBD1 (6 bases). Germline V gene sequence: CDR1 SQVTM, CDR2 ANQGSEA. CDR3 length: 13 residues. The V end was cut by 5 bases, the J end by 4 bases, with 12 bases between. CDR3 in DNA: TGCAGCGTTAAGTCAGGGGATAATCAGCCCCAGCATTTT. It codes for CSVKSGDNQPQHF.

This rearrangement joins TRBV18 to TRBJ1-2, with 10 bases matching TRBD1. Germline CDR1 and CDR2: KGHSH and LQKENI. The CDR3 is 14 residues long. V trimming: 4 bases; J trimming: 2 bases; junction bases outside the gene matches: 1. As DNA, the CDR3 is TGTGCCAGCTCACAGGGACAGGGGAACTATGGCTACACCTTC. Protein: CASSQGQGNYGYTF. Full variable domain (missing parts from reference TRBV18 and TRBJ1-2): NAGVMQNPRHLVRRRGQEARLRCSPMKGHSHVYWYRQLPEEGLKFMVYLQKENIIDESGMPKERFSAEFPKEGPSILRIQQVVRGDSAAYFCASSQGQGNYGYTFGSGTRLTVV.

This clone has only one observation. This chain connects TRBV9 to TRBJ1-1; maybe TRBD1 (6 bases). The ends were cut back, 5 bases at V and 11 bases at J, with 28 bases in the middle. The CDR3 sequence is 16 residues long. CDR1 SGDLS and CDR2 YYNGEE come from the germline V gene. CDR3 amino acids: CASSPESRGAQEKAFF. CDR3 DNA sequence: TGTGCCAGCAGTCCAGAGTCCAGGGGAGCCCAAGAGAAGGCTTTCTTT.

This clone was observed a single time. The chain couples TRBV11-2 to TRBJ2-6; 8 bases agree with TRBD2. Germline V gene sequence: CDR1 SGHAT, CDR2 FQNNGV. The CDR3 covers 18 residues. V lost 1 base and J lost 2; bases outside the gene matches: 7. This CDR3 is CASSLVPAGEAGANVLTF. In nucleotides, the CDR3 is TGTGCCAGCAGCTTAGTCCCAGCGGGAGAAGCTGGGGCCAACGTCCTGACTTTC. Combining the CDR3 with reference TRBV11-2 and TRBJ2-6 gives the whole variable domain EAGVAQSPRYKIIEKRQSVAFWCNPISGHATLYWYQQILGQGPKLLIQFQNNGVVDDSQLPKDRFSAERLKGVDSTLKIQPAKLEDSAVYLCASSLVPAGEAGANVLTFGAGSRLTVL.